This entry lists 3 T cell receptor beta chains sequenced from one sample in a study of T cell repertoires in cytomegalovirus infection. Which antigens these TCRs recognize remains unknown. TCRdb re-called the reads with MiXCR, one entry per CDR3 protein. This table holds about 400,000 distinct CDR3 sequences, about 35% found once. Sequencing used cultured PBMCs, obtained from culture after CMV antigen stimulation. The origin of the receptors is a human donor in good health (CMV status not recorded). Some clones in this sample may be carry-over from other donors' samples.

The rearrangement uses TRBV6-5 and TRBJ2-7; D is possibly TRBD2 (6 bases). The germline V gene has CDR1 MNHEY and CDR2 SVGAGI. Between the trimmed V and J ends, which lost 5 bases and 0 bases, there was a span of 11 bases. This CDR3 contains 14 residues. CDR3 DNA sequence: TGTGCCAGCAGTCGAACGGGACTCTCCTACGAGCAGTACTTC. It is translated as CASSRTGLSYEQYF.

V is TRBV12-3 or TRBV12-4 and J is TRBJ2-5; 7 bases map to TRBD1. V was pared by 5 bases and J by 4 bases, with 10 bases of the junction left unmatched. The CDR3 runs 15 residues. The CDR3 bases are TGTGCCAGCAGTGGGACAGTAAGGGCTCGAGAGACCCAGTACTTC. It yields the protein CASSGTVRARETQYF.

This clonotype was picked up many times. CDR3: CSVSGQYTEAFF. The CDR3 DNA sequence: TGCAGCGTTTCAGGGCAGTACACTGAAGCTTTCTTT. The chain has TRBV29-1 and TRBJ1-1; TRBD1 is a possible D gene (5 bases). CDR1 and CDR2 from the germline V gene are SQVTM and ANQGSEA. The CDR3 has 12 residues. V was shortened by 5 bases and J by 3 bases, with 10 bases between the two germline ends.